The 32 T cell receptor beta chains presented below share a single source sample, sequenced in a study of OX40 agonist ivuxolimab in advanced cancers. The protocol was immunoSEQ multiplex PCR, while the TCRdb copy is restricted to in-frame clones and leaves out a portion. The sample lists roughly 39,000 clones; about nine tenths were seen once. Material: CD4+ or CD8+ T cells sorted from blood, obtained in a trial of the OX40 agonist ivuxolimab. Receptors were obtained from an adult with an advanced solid tumor such as melanoma, head and neck, liver or kidney cancer.

Only a few counts were recorded for this clone. The genes are TRBV6-4 and TRBJ1-5; 9 positions agree with TRBD1. Trimming took 6 bases from V and 7 from J; bases not matched to a gene: 7. Germline values: CDR1 MRHNA, CDR2 SNTAGT. This CDR3 has 14 amino acids. The CDR3 region is CASSEKTGGQPQHF. The CDR3 nucleotides are TGTGCCAGCAGCGAAAAGACAGGGGGACAGCCCCAGCATTTT.

The DNA of the CDR3 is TGTGCCAGCAGCTTACAGGGGGCGAGCACCGGGGAGCTGTTTTTT. Protein product: CASSLQGASTGELFF. This chain links TRBV7-3 with TRBJ2-2, with 8 bases fitting TRBD1. Germline V gene sequence: CDR1 SGHTA, CDR2 FQGTGA. V lost 2 bases, J lost 4 bases, and 3 bases stayed unmatched. The CDR3 has 15 amino acids.

The chain couples TRBV6-1 to TRBJ2-3; 7 bases map to TRBD2. This CDR3 comprises 17 residues. V was clipped by 0 bases and J by 8 bases; unmatched bases: 14. The germline V gene has CDR1 MNHNS and CDR2 SASEGT. DNA for the CDR3: TGTGCCAGCAGTGAAGCGCATGGCGGGGGACCCCAAGGTACGCAGTATTTT. It translates to CASSEAHGGGPQGTQYF.

This clone was seen once. The chain uses TRBV28 and TRBJ1-2, with D hard to call. V was pared by 2 bases and J by 6 bases, with 10 bases between. CDR1 and CDR2 (germline): MDHEN, SYDVKM. The CDR3 consists of 13 residues. This CDR3 is CASSLTPEHGYTF. The CDR3 nucleotides are TGTGCCAGCAGTTTAACACCCGAACATGGCTACACCTTC.

This clone appeared a single time. V gene TRBV19 combines with J gene TRBJ2-7; D call uncertain. This CDR3 is built from 15 residues. Per germline, CDR1 LNHDA and CDR2 SQIVND (reference sequence). V was clipped by 4 bases and J by 1 base, with 14 bases between them. The CDR3 coding sequence is TGTGCCAGTAGTAGCCTTAAGGACCCTTCCTACGAGCAGTACTTC. Its protein product is CASSSLKDPSYEQYF.

Regarding this clone: A junction end diverges from the germline sequence, so it may reflect a read error. The same CDR3 is also encoded by other DNA sequences in this sample. The chain carries TRBV5-1 and TRBJ2-7; D gene unclear. Germline loops: CDR1 SGHRS, CDR2 YFSETQ. This CDR3 comprises 14 residues. CDR3 sequence (DNA): TGCGCTAGCAGCTTGGCCACGGGCCGCTACGAGCAGTACTTC. This encodes CASSLATGRYEQYF.

The chain joins TRBV7-2 to TRBJ1-2, with D possibly TRBD1 on 5 matching bases. CDR1 SGHTA and CDR2 FQGNSA come from the germline V gene. This CDR3 spans 16 amino acids. V dropped 5 bases and J dropped 6 bases, with 22 bases sitting between them. For the CDR3, the DNA is TGTGCCAGCAGCCCCCTGCGAAGGACACCTCTCAATGGCTACACCTTC. Translation gives CASSPLRRTPLNGYTF.

This chain connects TRBV29-1 to TRBJ1-1, with 9 nucleotides matching TRBD1. Germline lookup yields CDR1 SQVTM and CDR2 ANQGSEA. The CDR3 has 14 amino acids. V trimming: 5 bases; J trimming: 8 bases; junction bases outside the gene matches: 12. The CDR3 nucleotides read TGCAGCGTTCTTTTTATACTAGGACAGGGGGAAGCTTTCTTT. It yields the protein CSVLFILGQGEAFF.

The chain is built from TRBV7-8 and TRBJ2-3, with D perhaps TRBD2 (6 bases). Between the trimmed V and J ends, which lost 2 bases and 4 bases, there was a span of 16 bases. The CDR3 loop spans 16 amino acids. From germline, CDR1 is SGHVS and CDR2 FQNEAQ. CDR3 region: CASSLLEAGLADTQYF. CDR3 coding DNA: TGTGCCAGCAGCTTATTGGAAGCGGGTTTGGCAGATACGCAGTATTTT.

V usage is TRBV7-3 and J usage is TRBJ2-2, with 9 bases that match TRBD1. The CDR3 covers 14 residues. The germline V gene has CDR1 SGHTA and CDR2 FQGTGA. With 5 bases clipped from V and 6 bases from J, the junction kept 4 bases outside the gene matches. CDR3: CASSRDRDSGELFF. The CDR3 nucleotides are TGTGCCAGCAGCCGGGACAGGGATTCCGGGGAGCTGTTTTTT. Combining the CDR3 with reference TRBV7-3 and TRBJ2-2 gives the whole variable domain GAGVSQTPSNKVTEKGKYVELRCDPISGHTALYWYRQSLGQGPEFLIYFQGTGAADDSGLPNDRFFAVRPEGSVSTLKIQRTERGDSAVYLCASSRDRDSGELFFGEGSRLTVL.

V and J are TRBV6-5 and TRBJ1-2; no definite D call. The ends were cut back, 0 bases at V and 5 bases at J, with 10 bases in the middle. Per the germline V gene, CDR1 is MNHEY and CDR2 is SVGAGI. This CDR3 has 14 residues. The CDR3 DNA reads TGTGCCAGCAGTTACTCGAGAGGATTTTATGGCTACACCTTC. It encodes CASSYSRGFYGYTF.

This chain uses TRBV6-1 with TRBJ2-5, with D possibly being TRBD2 (5 bases). CDR3 length: 14 residues. The V end was cut by 8 bases, the J end by 1 base, with 14 bases between. The germline CDR1 and CDR2 sequences are MNHNS and SASEGT. The CDR3 protein is CASGPGTSQETQYF. The CDR3 DNA is TGTGCCAGCGGTCCGGGTACTAGCCAAGAGACCCAGTACTTC.

CDR3 protein: CASSSSRRVGETQYF. DNA for the CDR3: TGTGCCAGCAGTAGTTCGCGCAGGGTCGGGGAGACCCAGTACTTC. The V and J genes are TRBV2 and TRBJ2-5; tentative D call: TRBD1 (5 bases). Germline V lookup: CDR1 SNHLY, CDR2 FYNNEI. The CDR3 has 15 amino acids. Trimming pared 5 bases from V and 5 bases from J, leaving 18 bases between.

This clone appeared a single time. V is TRBV9 and J is TRBJ2-5; 12 positions agree with TRBD2. Germline assignment: CDR1 SGDLS and CDR2 YYNGEE. The CDR3 has 18 residues. V shed 0 bases and J 1 base; nucleotides not matched to a gene: 7. CDR3 in DNA: TGTGCCAGCAGCGTAGCTAGCGGGAGGGCCGATTCCCAAGAGACCCAGTACTTC. This translates into CASSVASGRADSQETQYF.

The rearrangement links TRBV2 to TRBJ1-2; D is uncertain. V was cut by 7 bases and J by 5 bases, with 17 bases left in between. Per the germline V gene, CDR1 is SNHLY and CDR2 is FYNNEI. The CDR3 runs 14 residues. CDR3 in DNA: TGTGCCAGCAATCAGCTATCGGCCTCTTATGGCTACACCTTC. This sequence encodes CASNQLSASYGYTF. The variable domain in full, with the rest retrieved from reference TRBV2 and TRBJ1-2, is EPEVTQTPSHQVTQMGQEVILRCVPISNHLYFYWYRQILGQKVEFLVSFYNNEISEKSEIFDDQFSVERPDGSNFTLKIRSTKLEDSAMYFCASNQLSASYGYTFGSGTRLTVV.

The rearrangement uses TRBV15 and TRBJ2-7; D may be TRBD2 (5 bases). The CDR3 spans 15 residues. Germline CDR1 LNHNV, CDR2 YYDKDF (reference sequence). V was clipped by 5 bases and J by 0 bases, with 14 bases between them. The CDR3 protein is CATSGRKGDSYEQYF. The CDR3 nucleotides read TGTGCCACCAGCGGCCGGAAGGGAGACTCCTACGAGCAGTACTTC. The complete variable domain, with remaining parts taken from reference TRBV15 and TRBJ2-7, reads DAMVIQNPRYQVTQFGKPVTLSCSQTLNHNVMYWYQQKSSQAPKLLFHYYDKDFNNEADTPDNFQSRRPNTSFCFLDIRSPGLGDTAMYLCATSGRKGDSYEQYFGPGTRLTVT.

The chain has TRBV19 and TRBJ2-2; D might be TRBD1 or TRBD2, each matching 6 bases. The CDR3 covers 15 residues. Per germline, CDR1 LNHDA and CDR2 SQIVND (reference sequence). The germline V and J ends were trimmed by 6 bases and 2 bases, with 13 bases remaining between them. The chain's CDR3 is CASRLGGRNTGELFF. The CDR3 DNA reads as TGTGCCAGTAGGCTGGGGGGCCGTAACACCGGGGAGCTGTTTTTT.

The chain has TRBV19 and TRBJ2-3; 9 nucleotides align to TRBD1. The trim removed 1 base at V and 3 bases at J, leaving 5 bases unmatched. Germline assignment: CDR1 LNHDA and CDR2 SQIVND (reference sequence). The CDR3 spans 16 residues. For the CDR3, the DNA is TGTGCCAGTAGTATAGGGACAGGGGCCGGAACAGATACGCAGTATTTT. Amino acid sequence: CASSIGTGAGTDTQYF.

This chain's CDR3 is CASSLGGGQGVNTGELFF. CDR3 bases: TGTGCCAGCAGCTTAGGTGGAGGACAGGGGGTGAACACCGGGGAGCTGTTTTTT. The gene calls are TRBV7-9 and TRBJ2-2; 10 nucleotides align to TRBD1. Germline V gene lookup returns CDR1 SEHNR and CDR2 FQNEAQ (reference sequence). This CDR3 comprises 18 residues. The V and J ends lost 1 base and 1 base, in that order; junction bases with no gene match: 6.

V usage is TRBV28 and J usage is TRBJ2-6; D possibly matches TRBD1 or TRBD2 (5 bases each). CDR1 and CDR2 (germline): MDHEN, SYDVKM. The CDR3 runs to 16 residues. V was cut by 8 bases and J by 3 bases, with 17 bases left in between. The CDR3 nucleotides read TGTGCCAGCTTCAGAGGGGTACTTGGTGGGGCCAACGTCCTGACTTTC. The encoded protein is CASFRGVLGGANVLTF. The complete variable domain, with remaining parts taken from reference TRBV28 and TRBJ2-6, reads DVKVTQSSRYLVKRTGEKVFLECVQDMDHENMFWYRQDPGLGLRLIYFSYDVKMKEKGDIPEGYSVSREKKERFSLILESASTNQTSMYLCASFRGVLGGANVLTFGAGSRLTVL.

This clone occurred once. The chain couples TRBV15 to TRBJ2-1; D remains unclear. Germline CDR1 reads LNHNV; CDR2 reads YYDKDF (reference sequence). The CDR3 totals 22 residues. Trimming shortened V by 0 bases and J by 0 bases, and 27 bases separated the two germline ends. The CDR3 loop is CATSRDLLSASRRRSSYNEQFF. CDR3 nucleotides: TGTGCCACCAGCAGAGATTTGCTCTCGGCTAGTAGGCGCCGAAGCTCCTACAATGAGCAGTTCTTC.

This chain's CDR3 is CASSLRVLAGVYNEQFF. CDR3 sequence (DNA): TGTGCCAGCAGTCTACGGGTATTAGCGGGAGTCTACAATGAGCAGTTCTTC. The chain joins TRBV7-6 to TRBJ2-1; 9 positions match TRBD2. Germline V gene sequence: CDR1 SGHVS, CDR2 FNYEAQ. CDR3 length equals 17 residues. V shed 6 bases and J 3 bases; nucleotides not matched to a gene: 12.

This chain uses TRBV5-1 with TRBJ2-5; maybe TRBD1 (6 bases). CDR1 and CDR2 from the germline V gene are SGHRS and YFSETQ. V gave up 0 bases and J gave up 5 bases, with 8 bases separating them. The CDR3 covers 13 residues. The CDR3 protein is CASSLDRAETQYF. The CDR3 DNA follows: TGCGCCAGCAGCTTGGACAGGGCGGAGACCCAGTACTTC.

This clone appeared a single time. This chain joins TRBV10-3 and TRBJ2-2, with TRBD2 identical over 8 bases. There are 15 residues in the CDR3. Germline V gives CDR1 ENHRY, CDR2 SYGVKD. V lost 2 bases and J lost 3; bases outside the gene matches: 2. CDR3 sequence reads: CAISESGSHTGELFF. DNA for the CDR3: TGTGCCATCAGTGAGAGCGGGAGTCACACCGGGGAGCTGTTTTTT.

This clone was found a few times. The V gene is TRBV14, the J gene TRBJ1-1; TRBD1 matches at 8 bases. Germline lookup yields CDR1 SGHDN and CDR2 FVKESK. The CDR3 spans 15 residues. V gave up 2 bases and J gave up 5 bases; unmatched junction bases: 7. The CDR3 region is CASSQRTGILTEAFF. CDR3 sequence (DNA): TGTGCCAGCAGCCAACGGACAGGGATTTTGACTGAAGCTTTCTTT.

This chain connects TRBV19 to TRBJ2-7, with 10 bases that match TRBD2. V was clipped by 4 bases and J by 2 bases; unmatched bases: 2. The germline V gene encodes CDR1 LNHDA and CDR2 SQIVND (reference sequence). The CDR3 extends over 14 amino acids. The CDR3 is CASSTSGGTYEQYF. Written as DNA, the CDR3 is TGTGCCAGTAGTACTAGCGGGGGAACCTACGAGCAGTACTTC.

The chain recombines TRBV5-1 with TRBJ1-2; 10 bases are a match to TRBD1. The V gene's germline CDR1 is SGHRS and CDR2 YFSETQ. Trimming took 3 bases from V and 6 from J; bases not matched to a gene: 5. The CDR3 spans 14 residues. The CDR3 loop is CASSSGQGMDGYTF. The DNA for the CDR3 is TGCGCCAGCAGCTCGGGACAGGGGATGGATGGCTACACCTTC.

The rearrangement joins TRBV28 to TRBJ1-2; possibly TRBD1 for D (5 bases). V was cut by 2 bases and J by 7 bases, with 11 bases left in between. Germline V CDR1 and CDR2: MDHEN, SYDVKM. The CDR3 is 13 residues long. As DNA, the CDR3 is TGTGCCAGCAGTTTAGTTTCAGGGTCTGGCTACACCTTC. This sequence encodes CASSLVSGSGYTF.

V usage is TRBV7-8 and J usage is TRBJ2-7; D is possibly TRBD1 or TRBD2 (5 bases each). CDR3 length equals 15 residues. The ends were cut back, 2 bases at V and 0 bases at J, with 11 bases in the middle. Looked up from germline, CDR1 is SGHVS and CDR2 is FQNEAQ. CDR3 sequence reads: CASSLSGTGSYEQYF. CDR3 coding DNA: TGTGCCAGCAGCTTATCAGGGACGGGCTCCTACGAGCAGTACTTC.

The gene calls are TRBV4-1 and TRBJ2-6; TRBD1 or TRBD2 may be the D gene (5 bases each). The V end lost 0 bases, the J end lost 4 bases, and 19 bases lay between the germline ends. Germline-derived CDR1 and CDR2 are MGHRA and YSYEKL. The CDR3 consists of 19 residues. CDR3 sequence reads: CASSQENRGVGSGANVLTF. CDR3 DNA sequence: TGCGCCAGCAGCCAAGAAAACAGAGGGGTAGGCTCCGGGGCCAACGTCCTGACTTTC.

The chain joins TRBV2 to TRBJ2-4, with a possible D match to TRBD1 (5 bases). V lost 8 bases, J lost 0 bases, and 11 bases lay in between. Germline V gene data show CDR1 as SNHLY and CDR2 as FYNNEI. The CDR3 extends over 14 amino acids. The CDR3 DNA follows: TGTGCCAGCCGACAGTTAGTAGCCAAAAACATTCAGTACTTC. Translation: CASRQLVAKNIQYF.

The rearrangement uses TRBV5-1 and TRBJ2-3; D is uncertain. Per germline, CDR1 SGHRS and CDR2 YFSETQ. The CDR3 spans 15 residues. V was shortened by 1 base and J by 0 bases, with 9 bases between the two germline ends. The chain's CDR3 is CASSLWAESTDTQYF. The CDR3 DNA reads TGCGCCAGCAGCTTGTGGGCCGAGAGCACAGATACGCAGTATTTT.